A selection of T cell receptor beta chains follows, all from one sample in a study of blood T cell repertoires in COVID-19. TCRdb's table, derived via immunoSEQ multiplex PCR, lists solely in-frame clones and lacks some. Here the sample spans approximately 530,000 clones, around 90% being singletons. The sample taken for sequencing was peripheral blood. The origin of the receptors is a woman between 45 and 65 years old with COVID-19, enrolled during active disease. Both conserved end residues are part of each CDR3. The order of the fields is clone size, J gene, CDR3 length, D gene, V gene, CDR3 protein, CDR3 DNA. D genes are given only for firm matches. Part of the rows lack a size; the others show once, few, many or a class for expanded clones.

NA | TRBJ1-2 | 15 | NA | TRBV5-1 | CASSLGWSGVDGYTF | TGCGCCAGCAGCTTGGGCTGGTCCGGGGTGGATGGCTACACCTTC
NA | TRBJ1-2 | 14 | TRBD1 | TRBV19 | CASSPDRGLHGYTF | TGTGCCAGTAGTCCCGACAGGGGGCTGCATGGCTACACCTTC
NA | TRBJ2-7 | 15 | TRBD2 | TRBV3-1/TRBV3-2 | CASSRGASGLREQYF | TGTGCCAGCAGCCGAGGGGCTAGCGGGTTGCGCGAGCAGTACTTC
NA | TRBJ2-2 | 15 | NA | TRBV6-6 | CASSPGGAITGELFF | TGTGCCAGCAGCCCCGGAGGAGCGATCACCGGGGAGCTGTTTTTT
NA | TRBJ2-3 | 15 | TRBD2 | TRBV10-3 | CAIEAAGGTSDTQYF | TGTGCCATCGAAGCGGCGGGGGGAACATCAGATACGCAGTATTTT
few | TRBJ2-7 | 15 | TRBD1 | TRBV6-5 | CASRSPGQGTYEQYF | TGTGCCAGCAGGTCACCGGGACAGGGTACCTACGAGCAGTACTTC
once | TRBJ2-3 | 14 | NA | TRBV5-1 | CASRLGLGTDTQYF | TGCGCCAGCCGATTGGGACTTGGCACAGATACGCAGTATTTT
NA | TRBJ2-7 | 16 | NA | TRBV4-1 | CASSLSPGGSQDEQYF | TGCGCCAGCAGCCTGAGCCCAGGGGGGAGCCAGGACGAGCAGTACTTC
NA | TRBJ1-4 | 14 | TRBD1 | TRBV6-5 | CASISDRVSEKLFF | TGTGCCAGCATTTCCGACAGGGTTAGCGAAAAACTGTTTTTT
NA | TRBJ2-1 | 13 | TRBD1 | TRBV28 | CASTRTGYNEQFF | TGTGCCAGCACCAGGACAGGTTACAATGAGCAGTTCTTC
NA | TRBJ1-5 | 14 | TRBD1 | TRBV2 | CASSRGQVNQPQHF | TGTGCCAGCAGTCGGGGACAGGTTAATCAGCCCCAGCATTTT
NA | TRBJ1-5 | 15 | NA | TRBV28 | CASGGGMAGNQPQHF | TGTGCCAGCGGCGGGGGGATGGCCGGGAATCAGCCCCAGCATTTT
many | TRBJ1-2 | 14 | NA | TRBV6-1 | CASSEEAGRHGYTF | TGTGCCAGCAGTGAAGAGGCAGGGCGGCACGGCTACACCTTC
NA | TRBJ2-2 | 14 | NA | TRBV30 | CAWSVNDYTGELFF | TGTGCCTGGAGTGTAAACGACTACACCGGGGAGCTGTTTTTT
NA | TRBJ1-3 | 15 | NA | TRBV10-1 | CASSEQAFSGNTIYF | TGCGCCAGCAGTGAACAGGCTTTCTCTGGAAACACCATATATTTT
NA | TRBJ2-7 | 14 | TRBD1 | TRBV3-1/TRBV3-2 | CASSQGTGVYEQYF | TGTGCCAGCAGCCAAGGGACAGGGGTTTATGAGCAGTACTTC
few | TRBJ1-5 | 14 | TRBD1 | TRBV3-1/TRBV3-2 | CASSYRGANQPQHF | TGTGCCAGCAGTTACAGGGGAGCTAATCAGCCCCAGCATTTT
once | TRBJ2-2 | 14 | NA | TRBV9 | CASSVVGRAGELFF | TGTGCCAGCAGCGTAGTAGGGCGGGCCGGGGAGCTGTTTTTT
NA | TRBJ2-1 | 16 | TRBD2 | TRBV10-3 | CAISEGGLAVTNEQFF | TGTGCCATCAGTGAGGGGGGACTAGCGGTGACCAATGAGCAGTTCTTC
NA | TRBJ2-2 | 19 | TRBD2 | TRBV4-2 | CASSQPGTSGGAINGELFF | TGTGCCAGCAGCCAACCCGGGACTAGCGGGGGGGCCATTAACGGGGAGCTGTTTTTT
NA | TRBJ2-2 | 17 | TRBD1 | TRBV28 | CASSSQLGQGDTGELFF | TGTGCCAGCAGTTCCCAATTGGGACAGGGGGACACCGGGGAGCTGTTTTTT
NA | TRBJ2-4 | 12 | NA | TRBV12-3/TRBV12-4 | CASSPGSNIQYF | TGTGCCAGCAGTCCCGGGTCAAACATTCAGTACTTC
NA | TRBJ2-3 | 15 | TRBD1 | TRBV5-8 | CASSLLGTGADTQYF | TGTGCCAGCAGCTTGTTGGGGACAGGGGCAGATACGCAGTATTTT
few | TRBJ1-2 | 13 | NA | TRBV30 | CAWSSRGLDGYTF | TGTGCCTGGAGCTCGCGCGGACTCGATGGCTACACCTTC
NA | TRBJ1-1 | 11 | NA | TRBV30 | CAWSEWAEAFF | TGTGCCTGGAGCGAATGGGCGGAAGCTTTCTTT
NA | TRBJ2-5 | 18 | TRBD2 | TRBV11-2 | CASSFQTSGSTVQETQYF | TGTGCCAGCAGCTTTCAGACTAGCGGGTCTACGGTCCAAGAGACCCAGTACTTC
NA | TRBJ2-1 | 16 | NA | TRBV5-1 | CASSPPLEGRINEQFF | TGCGCCAGCAGCCCCCCTCTCGAGGGAAGAATCAATGAGCAGTTCTTC
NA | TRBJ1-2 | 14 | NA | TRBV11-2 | CASSPDGQNYGYTF | TGTGCCAGCAGCCCTGACGGACAGAACTATGGCTACACCTTC
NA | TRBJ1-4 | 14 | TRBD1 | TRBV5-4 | CASSRDSSNEKLFF | TGTGCCAGCAGCCGGGACAGCTCTAATGAAAAACTGTTTTTT
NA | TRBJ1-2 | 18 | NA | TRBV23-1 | CASHLTRSTGTLNYGYTF | TGCGCCAGTCACCTGACGAGATCTACAGGGACCCTTAACTATGGCTACACCTTC
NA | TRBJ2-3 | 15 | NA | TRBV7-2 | CASSLVEGDTDTQYF | TGTGCCAGCAGCTTGGTCGAGGGCGACACAGATACGCAGTATTTT
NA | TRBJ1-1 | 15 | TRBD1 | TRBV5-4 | CASSYRDRMNTEAFF | TGTGCCAGCAGCTACCGGGACAGGATGAACACTGAAGCTTTCTTT
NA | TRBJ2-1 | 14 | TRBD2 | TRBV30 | CAWSRTSGVGEQFF | TGTGCCTGGAGTAGGACTAGCGGGGTAGGTGAGCAGTTCTTC
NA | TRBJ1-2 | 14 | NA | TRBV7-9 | CASSFTDSLRGYTF | TGTGCCAGCAGCTTCACCGACAGCCTCCGAGGCTACACCTTC
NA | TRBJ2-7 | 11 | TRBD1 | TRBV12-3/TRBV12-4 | CASRTGGEQYF | TGTGCCAGCAGGACAGGGGGCGAGCAGTACTTC
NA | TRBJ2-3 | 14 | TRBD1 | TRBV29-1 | CSVLGDRVPDTQYF | TGCAGTGTCCTAGGGGACAGGGTACCAGATACGCAGTATTTT
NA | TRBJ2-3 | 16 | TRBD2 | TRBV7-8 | CASSLSGGGDTDTQYF | TGTGCCAGCAGCTTATCAGGCGGGGGGGACACAGATACGCAGTATTTT
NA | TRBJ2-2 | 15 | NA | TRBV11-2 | CASSLGIGGTGELFF | TGTGCCAGCAGCTTAGGGATAGGAGGGACCGGGGAGCTGTTTTTT
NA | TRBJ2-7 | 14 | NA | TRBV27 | CASSPGAGGGEQYF | TGTGCCAGCAGTCCAGGGGCAGGGGGAGGCGAGCAGTACTTC
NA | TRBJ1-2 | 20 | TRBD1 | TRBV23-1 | CASSQSLRGTGSLGDYGYTF | TGCGCCAGCAGTCAATCCCTGCGGGGGACAGGCTCCTTGGGGGACTATGGCTACACCTTC
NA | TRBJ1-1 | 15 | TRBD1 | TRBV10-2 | CASTGDRGSESQAFF | TGCGCCAGCACCGGAGACAGGGGTTCGGAAAGCCAAGCTTTCTTT
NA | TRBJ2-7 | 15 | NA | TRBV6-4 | CASSPSQVLSYEQYF | TGTGCCAGCAGTCCATCTCAGGTGCTATCCTACGAGCAGTACTTC
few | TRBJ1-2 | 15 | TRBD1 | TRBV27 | CASSLLTGDVNGYTF | TGTGCCAGCAGTTTATTGACAGGGGACGTTAATGGCTACACCTTC
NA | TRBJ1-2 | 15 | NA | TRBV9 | CASSSLDSGPEGYTF | TGTGCCAGCAGCTCCTTAGATTCTGGGCCCGAAGGCTACACCTTC
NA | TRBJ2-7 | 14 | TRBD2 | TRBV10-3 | CAISSSGGGHEQYF | TGTGCCATCAGTTCTAGCGGGGGGGGCCACGAGCAGTACTTC
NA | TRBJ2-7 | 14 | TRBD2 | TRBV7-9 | CASSSGGLSGEQYF | TGTGCCAGCAGCTCGGGGGGGCTGTCAGGCGAGCAGTACTTC
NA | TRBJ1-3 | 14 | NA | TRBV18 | CASSPQGLGNTIYF | TGTGCCAGCTCACCGCAGGGGTTGGGAAACACCATATATTTT
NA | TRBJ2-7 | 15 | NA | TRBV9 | CASSSSGTSIYEQYF | TGTGCCAGCAGCTCCTCCGGGACATCTATCTACGAGCAGTACTTC
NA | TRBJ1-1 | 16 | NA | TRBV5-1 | CASSLHSGGQNTEAFF | TGCGCCAGCAGCTTGCATTCGGGGGGCCAGAACACTGAAGCTTTCTTT
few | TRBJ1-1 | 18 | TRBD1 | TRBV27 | CASSHTAGGVLMNTEAFF | TGTGCCAGCAGCCATACGGCAGGGGGCGTCCTGATGAACACTGAAGCTTTCTTT
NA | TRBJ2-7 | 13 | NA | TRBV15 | CATSRGGSYEQYF | TGTGCCACCAGCAGAGGAGGGAGCTACGAGCAGTACTTC
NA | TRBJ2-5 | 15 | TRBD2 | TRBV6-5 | CASTLAGGYQETQYF | TGTGCCAGCACTTTAGCGGGGGGCTACCAAGAGACCCAGTACTTC
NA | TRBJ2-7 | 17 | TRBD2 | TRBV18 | CASSPSLAGAPLNEQYF | TGTGCCAGCTCACCGTCACTAGCGGGGGCACCTCTAAACGAGCAGTACTTC
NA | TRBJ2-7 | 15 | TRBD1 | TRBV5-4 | CASSLAGQGAKEQYF | TGTGCCAGCAGCTTGGCCGGGCAGGGGGCGAAAGAGCAGTACTTC
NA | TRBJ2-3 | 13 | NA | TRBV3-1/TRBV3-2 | CASSFNREDTQYF | TGTGCCAGCAGCTTTAACAGGGAAGATACGCAGTATTTT